The 18 T cell receptor beta chains below come from one sample, sequenced in a study of Tregs in tolerant kidney transplant recipients. The nonmyeloablative bone marrow transplants came from related graft donors, with transient mixed chimerism. The assay was immunoSEQ multiplex PCR, and TCRdb's table has in-frame clones only and misses some. The sample comprises about 64,000 clones, approximately 87% of which are singletons, and under 4.5% rests with the top ten. The source material was CD4+ T cells from blood (PBMCs), sampled 6 months after the transplant. These receptor sequences come from a human patient who received a combined kidney and bone marrow transplant. Among the T cells, some may be from the graft donor.

This clone was observed a few times. This rearrangement joins TRBV7-2 to TRBJ1-2; 8 bases map to TRBD1. The CDR3 has 15 residues. V lost 4 bases to trimming and J lost 4 bases; unmatched junction nucleotides: 8. Germline V gene lookup returns CDR1 SGHTA and CDR2 FQGNSA. The CDR3 loop is CASSSRDRRTYGYTF. CDR3 nucleotide sequence: TGTGCCAGCAGCTCTCGGGACAGGAGAACCTATGGCTACACCTTC.

The rearrangement uses TRBV2 and TRBJ2-1; 9 bases align to TRBD1. The CDR3 consists of 14 residues. V shed 4 bases and J 6 bases; nucleotides not matched to a gene: 4. Germline V lookup: CDR1 SNHLY, CDR2 FYNNEI. Written as DNA, the CDR3 is TGTGCCAGCAGTGTGGACAGGGGTGGCAATGAGCAGTTCTTC. This codes for CASSVDRGGNEQFF. Full variable domain (missing parts from reference TRBV2 and TRBJ2-1): EPEVTQTPSHQVTQMGQEVILRCVPISNHLYFYWYRQILGQKVEFLVSFYNNEISEKSEIFDDQFSVERPDGSNFTLKIRSTKLEDSAMYFCASSVDRGGNEQFFGPGTRLTVL.

The rearrangement links TRBV4-1 to TRBJ1-3; D unclear. V lost 2 bases and J lost 2, with 10 bases in between. Germline CDR1 MGHRA, CDR2 YSYEKL. CDR3 length: 15 residues. This CDR3 is CASSQPREPGNTIYF. The CDR3 coding sequence is TGCGCCAGCAGCCAACCGAGGGAGCCTGGAAACACCATATATTTT.

The rearrangement joins TRBV4-1 to TRBJ1-5, with D possibly being TRBD1 (6 bases). Trimming cost V 1 base and J 7 bases, with 17 bases left between them. Germline CDR1 is MGHRA and CDR2 is YSYEKL. This CDR3 has 16 residues. DNA of the CDR3: TGCGCCAGCAGCCAAGGCCCTCACAGGGTTGTGCAGCCCCAGCATTTT. Protein: CASSQGPHRVVQPQHF.

This chain connects TRBV5-4 to TRBJ2-3; tentatively, D is TRBD2 (5 bases). The CDR3 is made up of 16 amino acids. Trimming stripped 4 bases from V and 2 bases from J, with 17 bases between. The germline V gene encodes CDR1 SGHNT and CDR2 YYREEE (reference sequence). CDR3 residues: CASSAGQTLPTDTQYF. The CDR3 DNA follows: TGTGCCAGCAGCGCGGGCCAAACTCTCCCCACAGATACGCAGTATTTT.

The chain combines TRBV19 with TRBJ1-5; no definite D call. Germline CDR1 reads LNHDA; CDR2 reads SQIVND (reference sequence). The length of the CDR3 is 13 residues. Trimming left V 5 bases short and J 4 bases short, with 9 bases between. The chain's CDR3 is CASSPSRNQPQHF. In DNA, the CDR3 is TGTGCCAGTAGTCCCTCCCGGAATCAGCCCCAGCATTTT. The whole variable domain, filled in from reference TRBV19 and TRBJ1-5, reads DGGITQSPKYLFRKEGQNVTLSCEQNLNHDAMYWYRQDPGQGLRLIYYSQIVNDFQKGDIAEGYSVSREKKESFPLTVTSAQKNPTAFYLCASSPSRNQPQHFGDGTRLSIL.

V is TRBV6-6 and J is TRBJ1-2; the match to TRBD1 covers 8 bases. V lost 0 bases to trimming and J lost 7 bases; unmatched junction nucleotides: 4. The CDR3 has 14 residues. Germline CDR1 reads MNHNY; CDR2 reads SVGAGI (reference sequence). The CDR3 loop reads CASSYSSGGGGYTF. CDR3 DNA: TGTGCCAGCAGTTACTCCTCAGGGGGCGGTGGCTACACCTTC.

This clone has only a few counts. The chain joins TRBV25-1 to TRBJ1-1; no clear D. V was pared by 4 bases and J by 1 base, with 13 bases between. CDR1 is MGHDK, CDR2 SYGVNS, per germline. The CDR3 sequence is 15 residues long. The CDR3 DNA reads as TGTGCCAGCAGTGGGCCGGGCCGGGGGAACACTGAAGCTTTCTTT. The encoded protein is CASSGPGRGNTEAFF.

The chain uses TRBV5-1 and TRBJ2-3, with 8 bases aligning to TRBD2. Germline V gene lookup returns CDR1 SGHRS and CDR2 YFSETQ. Unmatched junction bases numbered 15, after V lost 0 bases and J lost 0 bases. This CDR3 is 20 amino acids long. The CDR3 here is CASSLEKRPRGVFSTDTQYF. CDR3 nucleotides: TGCGCCAGCAGCTTGGAAAAGCGTCCGCGGGGGGTCTTTAGCACAGATACGCAGTATTTT. The whole variable domain, remainder taken from reference TRBV5-1 and TRBJ2-3, is KAGVTQTPRYLIKTRGQQVTLSCSPISGHRSVSWYQQTPGQGLQFLFEYFSETQRNKGNFPGRFSGRQFSNSRSEMNVSTLELGDSALYLCASSLEKRPRGVFSTDTQYFGPGTRLTVL.

The chain carries TRBV4-2 and TRBJ2-1, with 8 bases that match TRBD2. V shed 0 bases and J 9 bases; nucleotides not matched to a gene: 13. CDR1 and CDR2 from the germline V gene are LGHNA and YNFKEQ. The CDR3 extends over 17 amino acids. As DNA, the CDR3 is TGTGCCAGCAGCCAAGATCCGGGAGGGGGGGTCGGTGTTGAGCAGTTCTTC. Its protein is CASSQDPGGGVGVEQFF.

This clone was seen only once. The chain combines TRBV9 with TRBJ1-1; TRBD1 agrees at 8 bases. CDR1 is SGDLS, CDR2 YYNGEE, per germline. This CDR3 region has 16 residues. V shed 0 bases, J shed 0 bases, and the junction held 4 bases outside the gene matches. The CDR3 here is CASSVAPDRVNTEAFF. The CDR3 coding sequence is TGTGCCAGCAGCGTAGCTCCGGACAGGGTGAACACTGAAGCTTTCTTT.

The chain has TRBV5-1 and TRBJ2-1, with 10 bases lining up with TRBD1. J lost 8 bases, V lost 4 bases, and 9 bases had no gene match. There are 15 residues in the CDR3. Germline lookup yields CDR1 SGHRS and CDR2 YFSETQ. CDR3 bases: TGCGCCAGCAGCACGGACAGGGGGGGAGTGGATGAGCAGTTCTTC. This gives the protein CASSTDRGGVDEQFF.

Only one count was recorded for this clone. This chain joins TRBV7-6 and TRBJ1-5, with D possibly matching TRBD1 (6 bases). V lost 2 bases, J lost 5 bases, and 7 bases lay in between. This CDR3 has 13 residues. Germline CDR1 reads SGHVS; CDR2 reads FNYEAQ. CDR3 amino acids: CASSLYRDQPQHF. The CDR3 bases are TGTGCCAGCAGCTTATACAGGGATCAGCCCCAGCATTTT. The full variable domain, its missing parts supplied by reference TRBV7-6 and TRBJ1-5, is GAGVSQSPRYKVTKRGQDVALRCDPISGHVSLYWYRQALGQGPEFLTYFNYEAQQDKSGLPNDRFSAERPEGSISTLTIQRTEQRDSAMYRCASSLYRDQPQHFGDGTRLSIL.

CDR3 sequence reads: CASSSRQGRGKYGYTF. The DNA of the CDR3 is TGTGCCAGCAGCTCGAGACAGGGCCGCGGAAAGTATGGCTACACCTTC. This chain joins TRBV7-9 and TRBJ1-2; TRBD1 agrees at 7 bases. J lost 5 bases, V lost 4 bases, and 13 bases had no gene match. This CDR3 region has 16 residues. CDR1 and CDR2 from the germline V gene are SEHNR and FQNEAQ (reference sequence).

This sequence joins TRBV5-1 and TRBJ2-1; D is uncertain. Germline V gene lookup returns CDR1 SGHRS and CDR2 YFSETQ. Trimming removed 0 bases from V and 3 bases from J, with 7 bases in between. CDR3 size: 14 residues. The DNA for the CDR3 is TGCGCCAGCAGCTTGGCGCTAGGCTACAATGAGCAGTTCTTC. This translates into CASSLALGYNEQFF.

CDR3 nucleotide sequence: TGTGCCAGTAGTAATGGGCGGGGGGGCCATACCGGGGAGCTGTTTTTT. Amino acid sequence: CASSNGRGGHTGELFF. This chain connects TRBV19 to TRBJ2-2; 9 nucleotides align to TRBD2. Germline CDR1 and CDR2: LNHDA and SQIVND (reference sequence). CDR3 length: 16 amino acids. The junction had 8 bases not matched to a gene; V was cut back by 4 bases and J by 5 bases.

DNA of the CDR3: TGCGCCAGCAGCCAAGATCAAGGACAGGGCTACAATGAGCAGTTCTTC. Protein: CASSQDQGQGYNEQFF. The chain carries TRBV4-3 and TRBJ2-1; 8 bases line up with TRBD1. The CDR3 is 16 amino acids. Trimming cost V 0 bases and J 3 bases; bases outside gene matches: 4. Germline V gene data show CDR1 as LGHNA and CDR2 as YSLEER.

The chain recombines TRBV18 with TRBJ2-1, with TRBD2 matching over 7 bases. Germline CDR1 and CDR2: KGHSH and LQKENI. The CDR3 is 14 amino acids. After removal of 1 base from V and 10 bases from J, the junction contained 7 bases not matched to a gene. The DNA of the CDR3 is TGTGCCAGCTCACCACGGCGGGAGAATGGAGAGCAGTTCTTC. Its translation is CASSPRRENGEQFF.